These T cell receptor beta chains were read from a single sample in a study of T cell changes during pregnancy in multiple sclerosis. The assay was immunoSEQ multiplex PCR, and TCRdb's table has in-frame clones only and misses some. The sample yields tens of thousands of clones, 90% to 95% seen once. The material sequenced was CD8+ T cells from peripheral blood mononuclear cells, taken before pregnancy. Source of these receptors: a female donor with multiple sclerosis, enrolled in a pregnancy study. Both conserved end residues are part of each CDR3. The D gene is left open where the match is weak. Part of the rows lack a size; the others show once, few, many or a class for expanded clones.

j_call: TRBJ1-3
clone_size: .
v_call: TRBV29-1
d_call: TRBD1
cdr3_length: 18
cdr3_nt: TGCAGCGTCTGGACAGGGACTTTGGAGCCGTGGGATGGAAACACCATATATTTT
cdr3_aa: CSVWTGTLEPWDGNTIYF

j_call: TRBJ1-6
clone_size: once
v_call: TRBV30
d_call: TRBD1
cdr3_length: 13
cdr3_nt: TGTGCCTGGTGGACAGGGGATAATTCACCCCTCCACTTT
cdr3_aa: CAWWTGDNSPLHF

j_call: TRBJ1-2
clone_size: .
v_call: TRBV4-1
d_call: .
cdr3_length: 16
cdr3_nt: TGCGCCAGCAGCCAAGGTATTCAGGACAGTCCGTATGGCTACACCTTC
cdr3_aa: CASSQGIQDSPYGYTF

j_call: TRBJ1-5
clone_size: .
v_call: TRBV4-1
d_call: .
cdr3_length: 14
cdr3_nt: TGCGCCAGCAGTAAGGGGGGGTTAGGGCAGCCCCAGCATTTT
cdr3_aa: CASSKGGLGQPQHF

j_call: TRBJ2-3
clone_size: .
v_call: TRBV9
d_call: TRBD2
cdr3_length: 15
cdr3_nt: TGTGCCAGCAGCCGGGGACTAGCGAGCACAGATACGCAGTATTTT
cdr3_aa: CASSRGLASTDTQYF

j_call: TRBJ1-4
clone_size: once
v_call: TRBV11-2
d_call: .
cdr3_length: 16
cdr3_nt: TGTGCCAGCAGCTCCCCGGACAGCGCAACTAATGAAAAACTGTTTTTT
cdr3_aa: CASSSPDSATNEKLFF

j_call: TRBJ2-7
clone_size: .
v_call: TRBV15
d_call: .
cdr3_length: 16
cdr3_nt: TGTGCCACCAGCAGAGATGGGGATACAGGGTCCTACGAGCAGTACTTC
cdr3_aa: CATSRDGDTGSYEQYF

j_call: TRBJ2-7
clone_size: .
v_call: TRBV2
d_call: .
cdr3_length: 12
cdr3_nt: TGTGCCAGCACTATGCGATCCTACGAGCAGTACTTC
cdr3_aa: CASTMRSYEQYF

j_call: TRBJ2-1
clone_size: .
v_call: TRBV9
d_call: TRBD2
cdr3_length: 15
cdr3_nt: TGTGCCAGCAGCGTAGGCGGGGGGGCTTCGAATGAGCAGTTCTTC
cdr3_aa: CASSVGGGASNEQFF

j_call: TRBJ1-2
clone_size: .
v_call: TRBV5-1
d_call: TRBD1
cdr3_length: 15
cdr3_nt: TGCGCCAGCAGCCAGGGGACAGTAGCTAACTATGGCTACACCTTC
cdr3_aa: CASSQGTVANYGYTF

j_call: TRBJ1-4
clone_size: .
v_call: TRBV19
d_call: TRBD1
cdr3_length: 15
cdr3_nt: TGTGCCAGTAGTAGACCGGGACAGGGAGATGAAAAACTGTTTTTT
cdr3_aa: CASSRPGQGDEKLFF

j_call: TRBJ1-1
clone_size: .
v_call: TRBV29-1
d_call: TRBD1
cdr3_length: 15
cdr3_nt: TGCAGCACAAACCGACAGGGCCCCGGGTACACTGAAGCTTTCTTT
cdr3_aa: CSTNRQGPGYTEAFF

j_call: TRBJ2-7
clone_size: .
v_call: TRBV19
d_call: TRBD1
cdr3_length: 15
cdr3_nt: TGTGCCAGTACCCAAGGGACAGGGGGCTCCTACGAGCAGTACTTC
cdr3_aa: CASTQGTGGSYEQYF

j_call: TRBJ1-1
clone_size: .
v_call: TRBV5-4
d_call: .
cdr3_length: 14
cdr3_nt: TGTGCCAGCAGCAGAGCAGGGATTTTCACTGAAGCTTTCTTT
cdr3_aa: CASSRAGIFTEAFF

j_call: TRBJ1-3
clone_size: .
v_call: TRBV6-1
d_call: TRBD1
cdr3_length: 16
cdr3_nt: TGTGCCAGCAGTGAAGCGCCCGGGACAGCAGGAAACACCATATATTTT
cdr3_aa: CASSEAPGTAGNTIYF

j_call: TRBJ2-3
clone_size: .
v_call: TRBV6-5
d_call: TRBD1
cdr3_length: 14
cdr3_nt: TGTGCCAGCGCGGGACAGGAGAGCACAGATACGCAGTATTTT
cdr3_aa: CASAGQESTDTQYF

j_call: TRBJ2-3
clone_size: .
v_call: TRBV20-1
d_call: .
cdr3_length: 11
cdr3_nt: TGCAGTGCGCCCTTGAGGGCTACGCAGTATTTT
cdr3_aa: CSAPLRATQYF

j_call: TRBJ1-1
clone_size: .
v_call: TRBV5-6
d_call: TRBD1
cdr3_length: 15
cdr3_nt: TGTGCCAGCAGCTTGGGAGGGACAGTGTACACTGAAGCTTTCTTT
cdr3_aa: CASSLGGTVYTEAFF

j_call: TRBJ2-3
clone_size: .
v_call: TRBV27
d_call: TRBD2
cdr3_length: 14
cdr3_nt: TGTGCCAGCACGGGGCTAGCGGACGCAGATACGCAGTATTTT
cdr3_aa: CASTGLADADTQYF

j_call: TRBJ2-7
clone_size: .
v_call: TRBV5-8
d_call: .
cdr3_length: 14
cdr3_nt: TGTGCCAGCAGTCCAGGGATCTACTCCTACGAGCAGTACTTC
cdr3_aa: CASSPGIYSYEQYF

j_call: TRBJ2-7
clone_size: .
v_call: TRBV27
d_call: TRBD2
cdr3_length: 15
cdr3_nt: TGTGCCAGCAGTGAACTAGCGGGGTCGTCCTACGAGCAGTACTTC
cdr3_aa: CASSELAGSSYEQYF

j_call: TRBJ2-7
clone_size: .
v_call: TRBV5-6
d_call: TRBD1
cdr3_length: 12
cdr3_nt: TGTGCCAGCGCGACAGGGGGCTACGAGCAGTACTTC
cdr3_aa: CASATGGYEQYF

j_call: TRBJ2-3
clone_size: .
v_call: TRBV10-3
d_call: TRBD2
cdr3_length: 16
cdr3_nt: TGTGCCTCCGAGGGGGCGCCTAGCGGGGTCACAGATACGCAGTATTTT
cdr3_aa: CASEGAPSGVTDTQYF

j_call: TRBJ2-3
clone_size: .
v_call: TRBV5-8
d_call: .
cdr3_length: 15
cdr3_nt: TGTGCCAGCAGCTTGGGACAGGGAGGATGGGATACGCAGTATTTT
cdr3_aa: CASSLGQGGWDTQYF

j_call: TRBJ1-6
clone_size: .
v_call: TRBV5-8
d_call: .
cdr3_length: 14
cdr3_nt: TGTGCCAGCAGCCCGGGGTCCCATAATTCACCCCTCCACTTT
cdr3_aa: CASSPGSHNSPLHF

j_call: TRBJ2-5
clone_size: .
v_call: TRBV11-2
d_call: .
cdr3_length: 17
cdr3_nt: TGTGCCAGCAGTTCAGGTCGCCGACAGAGCGTATGGGAGACCCAGTACTTC
cdr3_aa: CASSSGRRQSVWETQYF

j_call: TRBJ2-1
clone_size: .
v_call: TRBV2
d_call: TRBD2
cdr3_length: 16
cdr3_nt: TGTGCCAGCAGGGGGACTAGCGGGGTACTTAACAATGAGCAGTTCTTC
cdr3_aa: CASRGTSGVLNNEQFF

j_call: TRBJ2-7
clone_size: .
v_call: TRBV7-3
d_call: TRBD2
cdr3_length: 15
cdr3_nt: TGTGCCAGCAGCTTACAGCGCGGGGGAAGAGACGAGCAGTACTTC
cdr3_aa: CASSLQRGGRDEQYF

j_call: TRBJ2-3
clone_size: .
v_call: TRBV11-2
d_call: .
cdr3_length: 15
cdr3_nt: TGTGCCAGCAGCCTGTCTTGGGAGGTAGTGGATACGCAGTATTTT
cdr3_aa: CASSLSWEVVDTQYF

j_call: TRBJ2-1
clone_size: .
v_call: TRBV27
d_call: .
cdr3_length: 14
cdr3_nt: TGTGCCAGCAGTTTTTTCCAGGCCTACAATGAGCAGTTCTTC
cdr3_aa: CASSFFQAYNEQFF